These 22 T cell receptor beta chains were all obtained from the same sample, sequenced in a study of cytomegalovirus exposure and HLA in healthy donors. Clones were read by immunoSEQ multiplex PCR, and TCRdb kept only the in-frame ones, dropping some. The table records more than 300,000 clones, 86% of them present only once. Sequencing input: PBMCs. The source is a woman under 30 in good health and CMV-seronegative.

V is TRBV27 and J is TRBJ2-2; the D gene is possibly TRBD2 (5 bases). CDR3 length: 15 amino acids. Trimming removed 2 bases at V and 6 bases at J, with 13 bases between. Germline CDR1 and CDR2: MNHEY and SMNVEV (reference sequence). For the CDR3, the DNA is TGTGCCAGCAGTTTAATGAGGGCTAGGGCCGGGGAGCTGTTTTTT. Amino acid sequence: CASSLMRARAGELFF.

This clone was counted a single time. V usage is TRBV7-8 and J usage is TRBJ2-5; perhaps TRBD2 as D (5 bases). Deletions cut 5 bases from V and 5 bases from J, with 15 bases between. The V gene's germline CDR1 is SGHVS and CDR2 FQNEAQ. This CDR3 has 14 amino acids. CDR3 DNA sequence: TGTGCCAGCAGCCTTGGACGTGGGGAGGAGACCCAGTACTTC. It codes for CASSLGRGEETQYF.

The chain joins TRBV30 to TRBJ1-5; no clear D gene. Trimming stripped 4 bases from V and 3 bases from J, with 13 bases between. Germline values: CDR1 GTSNPN, CDR2 SVGIG (reference sequence). CDR3 length: 14 amino acids. CDR3 sequence: CAWTAGSFNQPQHF. CDR3 DNA sequence: TGTGCCTGGACAGCGGGGAGCTTCAATCAGCCCCAGCATTTT.

The chain combines TRBV30 with TRBJ1-5, with no clear D. CDR1 is GTSNPN and CDR2 is SVGIG in the germline V gene (reference sequence). The CDR3 consists of 13 residues. The V end lost 2 bases, the J end lost 3 bases, and 8 bases lay between the germline ends. The chain's CDR3 is CAWSTQVNQPQHF. CDR3 in DNA: TGTGCCTGGAGTACCCAGGTCAATCAGCCCCAGCATTTT.

This chain uses TRBV27 with TRBJ1-1; 8 nucleotides agree with TRBD1. V gave up 3 bases and J gave up 11 bases; unmatched junction bases: 11. The CDR3 spans 14 residues. CDR1 and CDR2 (germline): MNHEY, SMNVEV (reference sequence). CDR3 protein: CASSFAGGGERAFF. CDR3 bases: TGTGCCAGCAGTTTTGCAGGGGGCGGTGAACGGGCTTTCTTT.

V gene TRBV6-5 combines with J gene TRBJ1-2; TRBD1 agrees at 8 bases. The CDR3 spans 10 residues. V lost 8 bases to trimming and J lost 14 bases; unmatched junction nucleotides: 7. Per the germline V gene, CDR1 is MNHEY and CDR2 is SVGAGI. CDR3 in DNA: TGTGCCAGCGGAGGACAGGGTGGGACCTTC. Its translation: CASGGQGGTF.

The chain carries TRBV28 and TRBJ2-5, with D hard to call. V gave up 4 bases and J gave up 5 bases, with 8 bases separating them. Germline CDR1 MDHEN, CDR2 SYDVKM. There are 12 residues in the CDR3. For the CDR3, the DNA is TGTGCCAGCAGTTCTACCTGGGAGACCCAGTACTTC. It translates to CASSSTWETQYF.

The chain is built from TRBV7-5 and TRBJ1-4. TRBV7-5 is a pseudogene segment. This CDR3 comprises 15 residues. The CDR3 sequence is CVRSARETEHEKLFF. The DNA of the CDR3 is TGTGTCAGAAGCGCGAGGGAGACCGAACACGAAAAACTGTTTTTT.

This clone has only a few counts. This rearrangement joins TRBV23-1 to TRBJ2-7; tentatively, D is TRBD1 (5 bases). TRBV23-1 is an open reading frame whose function is uncertain. CDR3 length: 14 amino acids. Trimming left V 0 bases short and J 4 bases short, with 10 bases between. This CDR3 reads CASSQSTKGYEQYF. The DNA of the CDR3 is TGCGCCAGCAGTCAATCCACGAAGGGGTACGAGCAGTACTTC.

V usage is TRBV6-5 and J usage is TRBJ2-7, with D possibly matching TRBD2 (6 bases). The germline V gene has CDR1 MNHEY and CDR2 SVGAGI. V lost 5 bases, J lost 6 bases, and 11 bases lay in between. The CDR3 length is 12 residues. CDR3 nucleotides: TGTGCCAGCAGTGCCGGGGGACCCGAGCAGTACTTC. Translated: CASSAGGPEQYF.

The V and J genes are TRBV6-5 and TRBJ2-1; a weak D match, TRBD2 (6 bases). Germline assignment: CDR1 MNHEY and CDR2 SVGAGI. CDR3 length equals 11 residues. V gave up 6 bases and J gave up 12 bases, with 12 bases separating them. The CDR3 DNA reads as TGTGCCAGCAGGGACCCCGGGGGGCAGTTCTTC. Its translation is CASRDPGGQFF.

In this sample, this clone turned up a few times. This chain connects TRBV27 to TRBJ2-7, with 12 nucleotides matching TRBD2. V shed 0 bases and J 4 bases; nucleotides not matched to a gene: 10. Germline V gene lookup returns CDR1 MNHEY and CDR2 SMNVEV (reference sequence). The CDR3 has 18 amino acids. CDR3 amino acids: CASSLSLTSGLAGYEQYF. The DNA of the CDR3 is TGTGCCAGCAGTTTATCCCTGACGTCCGGACTAGCGGGATACGAGCAGTACTTC.

This chain links TRBV28 with TRBJ2-2; D is perhaps TRBD2 (6 bases). CDR1 MDHEN and CDR2 SYDVKM come from the germline V gene. Trimming took off 5 bases at V and 1 base at J, with 11 bases between the two ends. The CDR3 length is 15 residues. CDR3 amino acids: CASSTRTKNTGELFF. Here the CDR3 DNA reads TGTGCCAGCAGTACCCGGACTAAGAACACCGGGGAGCTGTTTTTT.

The chain couples TRBV29-1 to TRBJ1-2, with D unresolved. Trimming took off 6 bases at V and 6 bases at J, with 8 bases between the two ends. Germline CDR1 reads SQVTM; CDR2 reads ANQGSEA. The length of the CDR3 is 10 residues. The CDR3 DNA sequence: TGCAGCGTCCTCCTAGATGGCTACACCTTC. It translates to CSVLLDGYTF.

V is TRBV2 and J is TRBJ2-2, with 7 positions matching TRBD1. CDR1 SNHLY and CDR2 FYNNEI come from the germline V gene. With V trimmed by 11 bases and J by 6 bases, 9 bases remained unmatched. The CDR3 totals 13 residues. CDR3 bases: TGTGCCGCCCTCGGAGACAGGGCCGGGGAGCTGTTTTTT. Translation: CAALGDRAGELFF. The full variable domain, in which reference TRBV2 and TRBJ2-2 provide the parts outside the CDR3, is EPEVTQTPSHQVTQMGQEVILRCVPISNHLYFYWYRQILGQKVEFLVSFYNNEISEKSEIFDDQFSVERPDGSNFTLKIRSTKLEDSAMYFCAALGDRAGELFFGEGSRLTVL.

This clone was seen a few times. The J gene is TRBJ1-2, the V gene TRBV28; 7 bases match TRBD1. V lost 4 bases to trimming and J lost 4 bases; unmatched junction nucleotides: 6. This CDR3 is built from 14 residues. Germline values: CDR1 MDHEN, CDR2 SYDVKM. CDR3 in DNA: TGTGCCAGCAGTTCCCAGGGACAGCTCTATGGCTACACCTTC. This translates into CASSSQGQLYGYTF.

This chain uses TRBV5-6 with TRBJ2-1; 8 bases are shared with TRBD2. The germline gives CDR1 SGHDT, CDR2 YYEEEE. V shed 2 bases and J 8 bases; nucleotides not matched to a gene: 9. CDR3 length: 15 amino acids. In nucleotides, the CDR3 is TGTGCCAGCAGCTTAAGAGCGGGGGTTGTCGATGAGCAGTTCTTC. Amino acids: CASSLRAGVVDEQFF.

The chain has TRBV11-3 and TRBJ2-3; 8 bases agree with TRBD2. The germline gives CDR1 SGHNT, CDR2 YENEEA. With V trimmed by 3 bases and J by 3 bases, 2 bases remained unmatched. The CDR3 has 14 residues. This CDR3 reads CASSFSGVTDTQYF. CDR3 nucleotide sequence: TGTGCCAGCAGCTTTAGCGGGGTGACAGATACGCAGTATTTT.

In its sample, this clone was seen once. The chain joins TRBV27 to TRBJ2-2; possibly TRBD2 for D (5 bases). CDR1 is MNHEY and CDR2 is SMNVEV in the germline V gene (reference sequence). With 1 base removed from V and 6 bases from J, the gap between germline ends came to 12 bases. The CDR3 runs 15 residues. CDR3 protein: CASSLWAGGPGELFF. Here the CDR3 DNA reads TGTGCCAGCAGTTTATGGGCCGGAGGCCCCGGGGAGCTGTTTTTT.

This sequence joins TRBV28 and TRBJ2-2, with 7 bases that match TRBD2. The germline gives CDR1 MDHEN, CDR2 SYDVKM. With V trimmed by 5 bases and J by 5 bases, 11 bases remained unmatched. This CDR3 has 16 amino acids. The CDR3 DNA sequence: TGTGCCAGCAGTCTTACTCCGGGAGCGGGGACCGGGGAGCTGTTTTTT. Translating gives CASSLTPGAGTGELFF.

This chain joins TRBV2 and TRBJ1-4; D not certain. The CDR3 covers 15 residues. With 5 bases removed from V and 0 bases from J, the gap between germline ends came to 10 bases. Germline loops: CDR1 SNHLY, CDR2 FYNNEI. The CDR3 DNA follows: TGTGCCAGCAGTACAGAACAAGCAACTAATGAAAAACTGTTTTTT. Residues: CASSTEQATNEKLFF.

The chain's CDR3 is CASRLAGGELFF. The CDR3 DNA reads TGTGCCAGCAGGCTAGCTGGCGGGGAGCTGTTTTTT. The rearrangement joins TRBV6-5 to TRBJ2-2; D is possibly TRBD2 (5 bases). V shed 6 bases and J shed 7 bases, with 9 bases lying between them. The CDR3 spans 12 residues. From germline, CDR1 is MNHEY and CDR2 SVGAGI.